This T cell receptor beta chain was observed in a study of T-cell memory formation after mild COVID-19. Study information: The two donors had largely donor-specific TCR clusters.

This CDR3 is built from 16 residues. CDR1 and CDR2 (germline): LGHNA, YSLEER. Trimming cost V 1 base and J 4 bases, with 13 bases left between them. 5'RACE primed at constant segments yielded TCR alpha and TCR beta cDNA libraries bearing sample barcodes and UMIs. MiXCR was run by TCRdb on the 5' RACE reads, yielding one entry per CDR3 protein. The sample lists over 300,000 distinct CDR3 sequences, 20% to 25% seen once, with around a fifth in the top ten. Whole-study findings and limits: Day 15 to 85 contractors were CD4/CD8 balanced; later expanders leaned CD4+. The finding that pre-infection memory included some responding clones suggested that cross-reactive memory joined.

This clonotype showed up just a few times. Its antigen is not known. Sequencing used PBMCs or a T cell subset sorted from them (not recorded which). The chain couples TRBV4-3 to TRBJ1-4, with D uncertain. This clonotype originated in a man younger than 30 who had mild COVID-19 (a few samples of this study predate the infection). Cell type and time point are not known. The CDR3 coding sequence is TGCGCCAGCAGCCAAGGGTTGCGTGTTGATAATGAAAAACTGTTTTTT. Translated: CASSQGLRVDNEKLFF.